The sequence of this TCR beta chain was determined in a study of cytotoxic CD8 clonotypes in ibrutinib-treated CLL. Using immunoSEQ multiplex PCR, the repertoire was profiled, and TCRdb retains in-frame clones only, with some absent. Of approximately 330,000 clones listed, 70% to 80% were seen once; the top ten hold about 6.3%. Per the germline V gene, CDR1 is WNHNN and CDR2 is SYGVQD (reference sequence). V lost 5 bases, J lost 7 bases, and 16 bases lay in between. The CDR3 is 14 amino acids. This clone was seen only once. This TCR was recovered from a human donor with chronic lymphocytic leukemia. The sequences come from PBMCs, collected before ibrutinib treatment. The rearrangement joins TRBV10-1 to TRBJ2-3; no clear D gene. The CDR3 loop reads CASSSLTTRYTQYF. In DNA form, the CDR3 reads TGCGCCAGCAGTTCGCTAACTACGAGGTATACGCAGTATTTT.